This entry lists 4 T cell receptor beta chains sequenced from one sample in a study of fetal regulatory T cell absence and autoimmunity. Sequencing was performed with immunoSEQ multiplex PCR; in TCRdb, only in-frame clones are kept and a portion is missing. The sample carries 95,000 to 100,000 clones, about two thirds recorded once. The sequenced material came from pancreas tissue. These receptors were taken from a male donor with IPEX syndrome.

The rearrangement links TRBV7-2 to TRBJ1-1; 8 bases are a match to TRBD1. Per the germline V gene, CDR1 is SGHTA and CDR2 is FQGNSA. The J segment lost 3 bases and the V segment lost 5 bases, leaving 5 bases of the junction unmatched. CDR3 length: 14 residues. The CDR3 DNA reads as TGTGCCAGCAGCCTCAGGGGGCGCGACACTGAAGCTTTCTTT. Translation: CASSLRGRDTEAFF.

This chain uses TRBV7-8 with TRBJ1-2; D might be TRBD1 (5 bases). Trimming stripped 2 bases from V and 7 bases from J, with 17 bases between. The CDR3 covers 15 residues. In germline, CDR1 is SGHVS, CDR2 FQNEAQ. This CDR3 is CASSLLPGRDGGYTF. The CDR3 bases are TGTGCCAGCAGCTTATTGCCAGGGAGGGACGGTGGCTACACCTTC.

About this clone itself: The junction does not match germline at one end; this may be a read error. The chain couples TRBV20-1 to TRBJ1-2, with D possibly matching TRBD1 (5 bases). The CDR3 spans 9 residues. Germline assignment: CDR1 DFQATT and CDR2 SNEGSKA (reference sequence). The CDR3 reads CSAKAGTSF. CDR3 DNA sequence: TGCAGTGCTAAGGCGGGGACCTCCTTC.

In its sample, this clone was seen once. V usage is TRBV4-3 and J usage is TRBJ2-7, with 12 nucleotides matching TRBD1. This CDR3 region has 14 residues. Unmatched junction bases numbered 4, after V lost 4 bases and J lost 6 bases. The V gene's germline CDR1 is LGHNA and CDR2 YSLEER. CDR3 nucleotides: TGCGCCAGCAGCCCCGGGACAGGGGGCGCCGAGCAGTACTTC. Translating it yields CASSPGTGGAEQYF.